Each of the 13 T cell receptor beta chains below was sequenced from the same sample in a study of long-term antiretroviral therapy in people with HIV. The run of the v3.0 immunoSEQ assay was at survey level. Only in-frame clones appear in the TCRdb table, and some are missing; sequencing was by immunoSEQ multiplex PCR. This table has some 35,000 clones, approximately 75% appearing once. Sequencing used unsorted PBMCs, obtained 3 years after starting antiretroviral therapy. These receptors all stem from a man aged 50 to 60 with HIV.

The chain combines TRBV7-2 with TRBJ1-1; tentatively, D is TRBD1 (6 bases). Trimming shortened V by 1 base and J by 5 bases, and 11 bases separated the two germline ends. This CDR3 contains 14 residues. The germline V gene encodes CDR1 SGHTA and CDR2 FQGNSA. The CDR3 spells CASSLGGTLTEAFF. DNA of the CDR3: TGTGCCAGCAGCTTAGGGGGGACACTAACTGAAGCTTTCTTT.

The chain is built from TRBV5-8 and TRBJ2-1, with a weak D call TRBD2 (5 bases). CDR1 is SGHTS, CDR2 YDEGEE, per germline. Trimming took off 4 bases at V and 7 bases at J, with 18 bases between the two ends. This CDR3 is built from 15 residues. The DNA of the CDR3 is TGTGCCAGCAGCAACCCTATGACCGCGGGTAATGAGCAGTTCTTC. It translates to CASSNPMTAGNEQFF.

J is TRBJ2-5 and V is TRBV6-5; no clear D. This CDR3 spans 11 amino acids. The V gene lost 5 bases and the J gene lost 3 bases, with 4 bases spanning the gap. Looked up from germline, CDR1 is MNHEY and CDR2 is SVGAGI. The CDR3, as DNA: TGTGCCAGCAGTCCTAAAGAGACCCAGTACTTC. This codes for CASSPKETQYF.

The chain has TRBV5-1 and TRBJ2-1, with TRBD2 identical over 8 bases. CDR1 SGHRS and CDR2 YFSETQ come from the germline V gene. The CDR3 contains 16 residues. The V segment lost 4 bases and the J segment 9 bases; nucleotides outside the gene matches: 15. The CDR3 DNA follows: TGCGCCAGCAGCCCGTTGGGGAATAGCGGGGAGGGTGAGCAGTTCTTC. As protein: CASSPLGNSGEGEQFF. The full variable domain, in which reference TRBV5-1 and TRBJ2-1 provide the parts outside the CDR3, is KAGVTQTPRYLIKTRGQQVTLSCSPISGHRSVSWYQQTPGQGLQFLFEYFSETQRNKGNFPGRFSGRQFSNSRSEMNVSTLELGDSALYLCASSPLGNSGEGEQFFGPGTRLTVL.

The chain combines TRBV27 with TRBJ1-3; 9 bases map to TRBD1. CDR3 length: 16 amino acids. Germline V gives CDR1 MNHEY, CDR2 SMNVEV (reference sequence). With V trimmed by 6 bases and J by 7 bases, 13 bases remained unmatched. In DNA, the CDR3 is TGTGCCAGCAGGAGCAACCGGGACAGGGTTTTCAACACCATATATTTT. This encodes CASRSNRDRVFNTIYF.

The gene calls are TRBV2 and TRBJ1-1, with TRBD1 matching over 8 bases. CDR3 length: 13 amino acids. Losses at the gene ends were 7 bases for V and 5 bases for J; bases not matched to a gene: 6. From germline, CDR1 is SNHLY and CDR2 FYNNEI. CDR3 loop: CASTATGETEAFF. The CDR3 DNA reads TGTGCCAGCACCGCGACAGGGGAGACTGAAGCTTTCTTT.

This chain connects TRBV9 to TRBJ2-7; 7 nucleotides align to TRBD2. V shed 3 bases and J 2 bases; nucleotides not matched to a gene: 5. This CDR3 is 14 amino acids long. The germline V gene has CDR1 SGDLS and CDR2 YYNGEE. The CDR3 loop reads CASSAAGATYEQYF. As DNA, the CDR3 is TGTGCCAGCAGCGCCGCGGGAGCCACCTACGAGCAGTACTTC.

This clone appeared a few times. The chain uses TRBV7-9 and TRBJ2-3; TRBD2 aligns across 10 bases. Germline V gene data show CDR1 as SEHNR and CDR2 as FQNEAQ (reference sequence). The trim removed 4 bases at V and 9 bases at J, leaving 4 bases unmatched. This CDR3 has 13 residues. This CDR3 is CASSSQRGGTQYF. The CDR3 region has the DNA TGTGCCAGCAGCTCACAGCGGGGGGGGACGCAGTATTTT.

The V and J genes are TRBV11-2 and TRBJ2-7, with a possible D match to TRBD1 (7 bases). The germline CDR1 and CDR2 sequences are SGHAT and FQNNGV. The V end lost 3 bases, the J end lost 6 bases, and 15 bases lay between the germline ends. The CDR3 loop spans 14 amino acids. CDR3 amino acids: CASSLEGAVSEQYF. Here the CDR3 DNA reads TGTGCCAGCAGCTTGGAGGGGGCTGTGAGCGAGCAGTACTTC.

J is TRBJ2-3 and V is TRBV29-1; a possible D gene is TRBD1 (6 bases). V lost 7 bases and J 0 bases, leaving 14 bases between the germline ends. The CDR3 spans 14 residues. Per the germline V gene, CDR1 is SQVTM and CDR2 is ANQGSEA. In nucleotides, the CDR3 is TGCAGCGCCATTGACAGGTACAGCACAGATACGCAGTATTTT. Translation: CSAIDRYSTDTQYF.

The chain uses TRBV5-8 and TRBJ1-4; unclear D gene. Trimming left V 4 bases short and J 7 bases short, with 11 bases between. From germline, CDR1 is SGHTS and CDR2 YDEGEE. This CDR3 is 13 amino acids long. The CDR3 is CASSHDVSEKLFF. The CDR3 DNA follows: TGTGCCAGCAGCCACGACGTATCTGAAAAACTGTTTTTT.

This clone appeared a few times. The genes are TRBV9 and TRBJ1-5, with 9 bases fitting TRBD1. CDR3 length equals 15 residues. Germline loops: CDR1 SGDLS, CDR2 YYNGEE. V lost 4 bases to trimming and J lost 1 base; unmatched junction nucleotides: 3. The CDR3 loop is CASSQQGASNQPQHF. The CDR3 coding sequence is TGTGCCAGCAGCCAACAGGGGGCAAGCAATCAGCCCCAGCATTTT.

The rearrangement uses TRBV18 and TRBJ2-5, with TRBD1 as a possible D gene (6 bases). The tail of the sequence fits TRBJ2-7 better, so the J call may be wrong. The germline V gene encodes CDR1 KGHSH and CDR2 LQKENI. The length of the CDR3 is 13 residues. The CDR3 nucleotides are TGTGCCAGCTCACCAACAGGGACGAGCGAGCAGTACTTC. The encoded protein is CASSPTGTSEQYF.